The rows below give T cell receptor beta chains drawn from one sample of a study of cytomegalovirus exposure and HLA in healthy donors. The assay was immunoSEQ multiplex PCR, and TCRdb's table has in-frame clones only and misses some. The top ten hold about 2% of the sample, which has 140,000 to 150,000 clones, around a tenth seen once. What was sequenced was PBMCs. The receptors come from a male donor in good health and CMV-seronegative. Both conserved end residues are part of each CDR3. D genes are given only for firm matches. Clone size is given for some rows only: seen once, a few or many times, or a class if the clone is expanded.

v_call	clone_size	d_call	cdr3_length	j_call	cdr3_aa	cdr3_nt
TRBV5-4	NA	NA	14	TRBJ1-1	CASSLGQENTEAFF	TGTGCCAGCAGCTTGGGACAAGAGAACACTGAAGCTTTCTTT
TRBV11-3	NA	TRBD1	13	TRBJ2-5	CASSKGAGETQYF	TGTGCCAGCAGCAAGGGGGCCGGGGAGACCCAGTACTTC
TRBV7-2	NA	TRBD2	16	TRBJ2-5	CASSLALAGGRETQYF	TGTGCCAGCAGCTTAGCGCTAGCGGGAGGGAGAGAGACCCAGTACTTC
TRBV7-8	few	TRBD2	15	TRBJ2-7	CASSFLAGGFSEQYF	TGTGCCAGCAGCTTTCTAGCGGGAGGGTTCTCCGAGCAGTACTTC
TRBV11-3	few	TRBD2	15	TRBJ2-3	CASSLGASGGDTQYF	TGTGCCAGCAGCTTAGGGGCTAGCGGGGGAGATACGCAGTATTTT
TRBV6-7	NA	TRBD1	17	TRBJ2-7	CASSYPTRPGGSYEQYF	TGTGCCAGCAGTTACCCTACTCGCCCAGGGGGCTCCTACGAGCAGTACTTC
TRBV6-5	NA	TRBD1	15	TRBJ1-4	CASSSWQGEIEKLFF	TGTGCCAGCAGTTCCTGGCAGGGGGAAATAGAAAAACTGTTTTTT
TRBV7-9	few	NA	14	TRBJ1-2	CASSLISSLFGYTF	TGTGCCAGCAGCTTAATCAGTTCCCTCTTTGGCTACACCTTC
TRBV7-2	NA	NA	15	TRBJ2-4	CASSLVAAGGNIQYF	TGTGCCAGCAGCTTAGTGGCAGCGGGCGGAAACATTCAGTACTTC
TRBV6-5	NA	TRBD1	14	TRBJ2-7	CASSYGTGVREQYF	TGTGCCAGCAGTTACGGGACAGGGGTCCGCGAGCAGTACTTC
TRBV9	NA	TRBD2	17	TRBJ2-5	CASSVAASGGPQETQYF	TGTGCCAGCAGCGTAGCGGCTAGCGGGGGCCCCCAGGAGACCCAGTACTTC
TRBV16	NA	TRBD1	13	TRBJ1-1	CASSQTGGTEAFF	TGTGCCAGCAGCCAAACAGGGGGCACTGAAGCTTTCTTT
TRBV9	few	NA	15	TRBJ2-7	CASSAEGGRSYEQYF	TGTGCCAGCAGCGCGGAGGGAGGTCGATCCTACGAGCAGTACTTC
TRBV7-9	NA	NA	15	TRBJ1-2	CASSQRSGNNYGYTF	TGTGCCAGCAGTCAAAGGTCCGGGAATAACTATGGCTACACCTTC
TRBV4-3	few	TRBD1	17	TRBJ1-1	CASSLKPGTGGNTEAFF	TGCGCCAGCAGCCTAAAACCCGGGACAGGGGGGAACACTGAAGCTTTCTTT
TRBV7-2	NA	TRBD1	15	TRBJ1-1	CASSSGQGWNTEAFF	TGTGCCAGCAGTTCCGGACAGGGTTGGAACACTGAAGCTTTCTTT
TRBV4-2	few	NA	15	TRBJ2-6	CASSQDNSGANVLTF	TGTGCCAGCAGCCAAGATAACTCTGGGGCCAACGTCCTGACTTTC
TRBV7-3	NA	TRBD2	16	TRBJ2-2	CASSLMGGSPTGELFF	TGTGCCAGCAGCTTAATGGGCGGGAGCCCGACCGGGGAGCTGTTTTTT
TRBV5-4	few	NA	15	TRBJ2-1	CASASGGGPYNEQFF	TGTGCCAGCGCGAGTGGCGGAGGTCCCTACAATGAGCAGTTCTTC
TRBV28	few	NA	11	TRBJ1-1	CASSLLPEAFF	TGTGCCAGCAGTTTACTTCCTGAAGCTTTCTTT
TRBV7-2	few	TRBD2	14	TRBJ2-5	CASSLGGGGAPQYF	TGTGCCAGCAGCTTAGGGGGCGGGGGGGCCCCCCAGTACTTC
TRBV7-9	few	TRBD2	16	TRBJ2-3	CASSPLTSGTTDTQYF	TGTGCCAGCAGCCCGTTGACTAGCGGGACCACAGATACGCAGTATTTT
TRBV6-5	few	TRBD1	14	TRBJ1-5	CASSLGQGNQPQHF	TGTGCCAGCAGCCTGGGACAGGGCAATCAGCCCCAGCATTTT
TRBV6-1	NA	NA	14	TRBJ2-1	CASSPSGHYNEQFF	TGTGCCAGCAGCCCTTCGGGACACTACAATGAGCAGTTCTTC
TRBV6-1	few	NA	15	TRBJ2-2	CASSEPGARTGELFF	TGTGCCAGCAGTGAACCAGGGGCTAGGACCGGGGAGCTGTTTTTT
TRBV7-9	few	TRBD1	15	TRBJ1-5	CASSQGDVGNQPQHF	TGTGCCAGCAGCCAGGGGGATGTAGGCAATCAGCCCCAGCATTTT
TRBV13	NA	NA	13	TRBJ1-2	CASSLAGSGGYTF	TGTGCCAGCAGCTTAGCGGGCTCGGGAGGCTACACCTTC
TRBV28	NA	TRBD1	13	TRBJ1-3	CASTLDRGDTIYF	TGTGCCAGCACTCTGGACAGGGGTGACACCATATATTTT
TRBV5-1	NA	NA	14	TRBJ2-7	CASSRGTGAYEQYF	TGCGCCAGCAGCCGGGGGACGGGTGCCTACGAGCAGTACTTC
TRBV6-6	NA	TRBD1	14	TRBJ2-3	CASSFNRGSDTQYF	TGTGCCAGCAGTTTCAACAGGGGATCCGATACGCAGTATTTT
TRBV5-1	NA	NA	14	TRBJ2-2	CASTRTPNTGELFF	TGCGCCAGCACTAGAACACCGAACACCGGGGAGCTGTTTTTT
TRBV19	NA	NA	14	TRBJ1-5	CALGGQLSNQPQHF	TGTGCCCTAGGCGGACAGCTTAGCAATCAGCCCCAGCATTTT
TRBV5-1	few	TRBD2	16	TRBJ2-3	CASSMTAGVGTDTQYF	TGCGCCAGCAGCATGACAGCGGGAGTAGGCACAGATACGCAGTATTTT
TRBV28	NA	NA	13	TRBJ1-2	CASTPTRGYGYTF	TGTGCCAGCACCCCGACAAGGGGCTATGGCTACACCTTC
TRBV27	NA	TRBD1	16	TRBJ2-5	CASSLFGQGARETQYF	TGTGCCAGCAGTTTATTCGGTCAGGGGGCGCGGGAGACCCAGTACTTC
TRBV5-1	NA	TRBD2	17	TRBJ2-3	CASSPILLAGAPDTQYF	TGCGCCAGCAGCCCCATCCTACTAGCGGGAGCCCCAGATACGCAGTATTTT
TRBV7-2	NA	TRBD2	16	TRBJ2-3	CASSRGSGRGEDTQYF	TGTGCCAGCAGCCGGGGGAGCGGGAGGGGTGAAGATACGCAGTATTTT
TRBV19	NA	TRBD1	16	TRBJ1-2	CASTPGPGTGIYGYTF	TGTGCCAGTACCCCAGGTCCCGGGACAGGGATATACGGCTACACCTTC
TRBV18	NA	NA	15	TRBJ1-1	CASSPWEGMNTEAFF	TGTGCCAGCTCACCATGGGAGGGCATGAACACTGAAGCTTTCTTT
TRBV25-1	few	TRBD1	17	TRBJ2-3	CASSEATGGWSTDTQYF	TGTGCCAGCAGTGAGGCGACAGGGGGCTGGAGCACAGATACGCAGTATTTT
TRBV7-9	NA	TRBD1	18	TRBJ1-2	CASSRGGPGGEHNYGYTF	TGTGCCAGCAGTCGAGGGGGACCAGGGGGCGAACATAACTATGGCTACACCTTC
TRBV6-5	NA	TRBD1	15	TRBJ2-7	CASSLDRGGSYEQYF	TGTGCCAGCAGCCTGGACAGGGGAGGGTCCTACGAGCAGTACTTC
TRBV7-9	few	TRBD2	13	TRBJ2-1	CASRGLAGVEQFF	TGTGCCAGCAGGGGACTAGCGGGAGTAGAGCAGTTCTTC
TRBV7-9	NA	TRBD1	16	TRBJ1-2	CASSLDRKGANYGYTF	TGTGCCAGCAGCTTAGATAGAAAGGGGGCCAACTATGGCTACACCTTC
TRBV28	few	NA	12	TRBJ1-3	CASQGGGNTIYF	TGTGCCAGCCAGGGTGGCGGAAACACCATATATTTT
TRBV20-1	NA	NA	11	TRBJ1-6	CSARRDSPLHF	TGCAGTGCTAGGCGGGATTCACCCCTCCACTTT
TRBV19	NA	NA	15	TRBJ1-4	CASSIGRATNEKLFF	TGTGCCAGTAGTATCGGCAGGGCAACTAATGAAAAACTGTTTTTT
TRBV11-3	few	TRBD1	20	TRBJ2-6	CASSLGGQDYPCSGANVLTF	TGTGCCAGCAGCCTAGGGGGACAGGATTACCCCTGCTCTGGGGCCAACGTCCTGACTTTC
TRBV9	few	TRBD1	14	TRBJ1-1	CASSAGTGNTEAFF	TGTGCCAGCAGCGCAGGGACAGGGAACACTGAAGCTTTCTTT
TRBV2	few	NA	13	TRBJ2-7	CASSDRGMGEQYF	TGTGCCAGCAGTGACAGGGGTATGGGCGAGCAGTACTTC
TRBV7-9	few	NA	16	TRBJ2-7	CASSFPPTATDSEQYF	TGTGCCAGCAGCTTCCCCCCCACGGCTACAGACAGCGAGCAGTACTTC